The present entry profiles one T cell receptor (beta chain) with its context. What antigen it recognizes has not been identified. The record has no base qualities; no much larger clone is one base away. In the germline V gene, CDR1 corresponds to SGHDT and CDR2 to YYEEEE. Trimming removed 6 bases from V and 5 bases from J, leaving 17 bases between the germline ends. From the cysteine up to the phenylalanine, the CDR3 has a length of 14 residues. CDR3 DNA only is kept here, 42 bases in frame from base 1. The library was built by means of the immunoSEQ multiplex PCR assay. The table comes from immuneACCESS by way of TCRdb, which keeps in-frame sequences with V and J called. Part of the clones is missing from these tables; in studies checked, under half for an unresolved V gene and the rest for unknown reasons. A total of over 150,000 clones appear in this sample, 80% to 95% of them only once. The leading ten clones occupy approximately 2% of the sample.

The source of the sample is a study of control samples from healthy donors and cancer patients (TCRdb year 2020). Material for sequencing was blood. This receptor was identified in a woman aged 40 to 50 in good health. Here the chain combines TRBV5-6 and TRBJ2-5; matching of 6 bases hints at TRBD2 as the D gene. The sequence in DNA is TGTGCCAGCATCTCTAGCGCGGCTCGGGAGACCCAGTACTTC. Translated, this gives CASISSAARETQYF.